This T cell receptor (beta chain) was identified during a study of blood T cell repertoires in COVID-19. The CDR3 loop spans 15 amino acids. In germline, CDR1 is SGHTS, CDR2 YDEGEE. The V and J ends lost 0 bases and 4 bases, in that order; junction bases with no gene match: 3. TCRdb's copy holds only in-frame clones and misses some; the assay was immunoSEQ multiplex PCR. There are around 280,000 clones in the sample; about 90% occur only once, and around 1.7% lies in the top ten. This clonotype was sampled from a woman younger than 35 with acute COVID-19. Sequencing input: PBMCs or T cells enriched from blood (not recorded which). V gene TRBV5-8 combines with J gene TRBJ2-2; TRBD1 aligns across 7 bases. This CDR3 is CASSLGTGSTGELFF. The CDR3 nucleotides are TGTGCCAGCAGCTTGGGGACAGGAAGCACCGGGGAGCTGTTTTTT.